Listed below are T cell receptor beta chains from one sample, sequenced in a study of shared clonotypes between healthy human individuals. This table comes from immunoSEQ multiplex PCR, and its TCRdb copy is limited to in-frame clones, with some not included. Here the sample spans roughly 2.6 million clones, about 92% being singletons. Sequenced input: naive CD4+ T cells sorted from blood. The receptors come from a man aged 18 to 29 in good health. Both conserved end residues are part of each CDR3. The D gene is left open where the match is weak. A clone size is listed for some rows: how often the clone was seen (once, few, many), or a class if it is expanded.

TGTGCCAGCAGCCGGACAGGCTCCTACGAGCAGTACTTC	CASSRTGSYEQYF	TRBJ2-7	TRBD1	TRBV6-5	NA
TGTGCTAGTGGTTTGGTATCTGCGGGAGTGACAGATACGCAGTATTTT	CASGLVSAGVTDTQYF	TRBJ2-3	TRBD2	TRBV12-5	once
TGTGCCAGCAGCTCACCCGGGACATGGAGCTCTGGGGCCAACGTCCTGACTTTC	CASSSPGTWSSGANVLTF	TRBJ2-6	NA	TRBV5-6	NA
TGCGCCAGCAGCCAAGTTAATTATGGCTACACCTTC	CASSQVNYGYTF	TRBJ1-2	NA	TRBV4-3	NA
TGCGCCAGCACCCGGGACAGGGCTTCAGGAAACACCATATATTTT	CASTRDRASGNTIYF	TRBJ1-3	TRBD1	TRBV5-1	NA
TGTGCCAGTAGTCCCGGGACAGGGTTGTACCAGCCCCAGCATTTT	CASSPGTGLYQPQHF	TRBJ1-5	TRBD1	TRBV19	NA
TGTGCCAGCACCCTTGACAGAACCTACGAGCAGTACTTC	CASTLDRTYEQYF	TRBJ2-7	NA	TRBV5-6	NA
TGTGCCAGCACTCGACAGGGTGACACCGGGGAGCTGTTTTTT	CASTRQGDTGELFF	TRBJ2-2	TRBD1	TRBV9	NA
TGTGCCAGCAGTTTCGGGACAGGGACCTACAATGAGCAGTTCTTC	CASSFGTGTYNEQFF	TRBJ2-1	TRBD1	TRBV6-6	NA
TGCGCCAGCAGCCCCTTCAACCTCTGGACTAGCGGTAGCACAGATACGCAGTATTTT	CASSPFNLWTSGSTDTQYF	TRBJ2-3	TRBD2	TRBV5-1	NA
TGCGCCAGCAGTGAGTACGGGGGCGGGAGAGGGGTAACCGGGGAGCTGTTTTTT	CASSEYGGGRGVTGELFF	TRBJ2-2	NA	TRBV10-1	NA
TGCGCCAGCAGTAGGATCCCTAATGAAAAACTGTTTTTT	CASSRIPNEKLFF	TRBJ1-4	NA	TRBV5-1	NA
TGTGCCAGCAGTCCCCTCAACAGGGGGCTCCGGGACACCATATATTTT	CASSPLNRGLRDTIYF	TRBJ1-3	TRBD1	TRBV27	NA
TGTGCCAGCAGCTTGAGGGCAGAAAGCACCGGGGAGCTGTTTTTT	CASSLRAESTGELFF	TRBJ2-2	NA	TRBV7-2	NA
TGTGCCACCGTGCTAGCGGGGGCCTACGAGCAGTACTTC	CATVLAGAYEQYF	TRBJ2-7	TRBD2	TRBV6-1	NA
TGTGCCAGCAGTCCCCAGGGACTAGCGGGGCAAGAGACCCAGTACTTC	CASSPQGLAGQETQYF	TRBJ2-5	TRBD2	TRBV2	NA
TGCAGCGTTGATAGAGGGTCAGGGTTGGGGGAGCAGTACTTC	CSVDRGSGLGEQYF	TRBJ2-7	NA	TRBV29-1	NA
TGTGCCTGGGGAAGACAGGGCCTCGGCACAGATACGCAGTATTTT	CAWGRQGLGTDTQYF	TRBJ2-3	TRBD1	TRBV30	NA
TGTGCCAGTAGTACAGGGGTGTTTTACAATGAGCAGTTCTTC	CASSTGVFYNEQFF	TRBJ2-1	NA	TRBV19	NA
TGCAGCGTGGAACAGGGTGGCACTGAAGCTTTCTTT	CSVEQGGTEAFF	TRBJ1-1	NA	TRBV29-1	NA
TGTGCCAGCAGCGCACAACCCGGGACAGGGGCAGAGACCCAGTACTTC	CASSAQPGTGAETQYF	TRBJ2-5	TRBD1	TRBV9	NA
TGTGCCAGCAGTGCCGGGACTAGTAACAATGAGCAGTTCTTC	CASSAGTSNNEQFF	TRBJ2-1	TRBD2	TRBV6-1	NA
TGCGCCAGCAGCTTGGAGCAGGGAGGGTCTTACTATGGCTACACCTTC	CASSLEQGGSYYGYTF	TRBJ1-2	NA	TRBV5-1	few
TGTGCCTGGAGAGACAGGGGGAATGAGCAGTTCTTC	CAWRDRGNEQFF	TRBJ2-1	TRBD1	TRBV30	NA
TGTGCCAGCAGCGCCGACCGTACAGATACGCAGTATTTT	CASSADRTDTQYF	TRBJ2-3	NA	TRBV7-3	NA
TGTGCCAGCAGTCTGACAGGCTCAGGAGGCTACACCTTC	CASSLTGSGGYTF	TRBJ1-2	NA	TRBV6-6	NA
TGTGCCAGCAGCTTAGAGCAACAGAATATCTACGAGCAGTACTTC	CASSLEQQNIYEQYF	TRBJ2-7	NA	TRBV11-2	NA
TGTGCCATCAGCGGGACTAGCGGGGAGGGCTCCTACAATGAGCAGTTCTTC	CAISGTSGEGSYNEQFF	TRBJ2-1	TRBD2	TRBV10-3	NA
TGCGCCAGCAGCTTCGGTGGGGTAGCGGGGTCGGCGGATACGCAGTATTTT	CASSFGGVAGSADTQYF	TRBJ2-3	TRBD2	TRBV5-1	NA
TGTGCCTGGAGGATGAGCTCCTACGAGCAGTACTTC	CAWRMSSYEQYF	TRBJ2-7	NA	TRBV30	NA
TGTGCCAGCAGCCCCCACGGGACTAGCGGGGACTTCTTC	CASSPHGTSGDFF	TRBJ2-1	TRBD2	TRBV7-8	NA
TGCGCCAGCAGCTTCGGGATTAGCACAGATACGCAGTATTTT	CASSFGISTDTQYF	TRBJ2-3	NA	TRBV5-1	NA
TGTGCCAGCAATAGGGGACTAGCGGGAGGGCCCTACAATGAGCAGTTCTTC	CASNRGLAGGPYNEQFF	TRBJ2-1	TRBD2	TRBV5-6	NA
TGTGCCAGCAGCCCGGGGACAGGAAGCTCCTACGAGCAGTACTTC	CASSPGTGSSYEQYF	TRBJ2-7	TRBD1	TRBV7-2	once
TGTGCCAGCTCACCTTGGGACGGGCAAGAGACCCAGTACTTC	CASSPWDGQETQYF	TRBJ2-5	NA	TRBV18	NA
TGTGCCTGGAGGGCAGACAGGAGCAATTCACCCCTCCACTTT	CAWRADRSNSPLHF	TRBJ1-6	NA	TRBV30	NA
TGTGCCAGCAGCTTAGAAGGTCTGGCGGGGGGCAACAATGAGCAGTTCTTC	CASSLEGLAGGNNEQFF	TRBJ2-1	TRBD2	TRBV7-8	NA
TGTGCCAGCAGCAAAGGGGCTAGCGGGGCCCAAGAGACCCAGTACTTC	CASSKGASGAQETQYF	TRBJ2-5	NA	TRBV21-1	NA
TGTGCCGGAGACAGGGCAGGGCAAGGGCTCTATCATGGCTACACCTTC	CAGDRAGQGLYHGYTF	TRBJ1-2	TRBD1	TRBV30	NA
TGTGCCAGCACCGTGGAAGGGGGAAACACTGAAGCTTTCTTT	CASTVEGGNTEAFF	TRBJ1-1	NA	TRBV2	NA
TGTGCCATCAGTGAGTCCCGGACAGGGGGGTACTACGAGCAGTACTTC	CAISESRTGGYYEQYF	TRBJ2-7	TRBD1	TRBV10-3	NA
TGCGCCAGCAGTCCCGGGACAGGGTATACTGAGCAGTTCTTC	CASSPGTGYTEQFF	TRBJ2-1	TRBD1	TRBV10-1	NA
TGTGCCAGCAGCCCCAGCCAGTCCACCTATGGCTACACCTTC	CASSPSQSTYGYTF	TRBJ1-2	NA	TRBV7-9	NA
TGTGCCAGCAGCATTAGCGGGATTAGCACAGATACGCAGTATTTT	CASSISGISTDTQYF	TRBJ2-3	TRBD2	TRBV7-2	NA
TGTGCCAGTACTACGACAGGGGTTAGCAATCAGCCCCAGCATTTT	CASTTTGVSNQPQHF	TRBJ1-5	TRBD1	TRBV19	NA
TGTGCCAGCAGCTTGCAGTATATGAACACTGAAGCTTTCTTT	CASSLQYMNTEAFF	TRBJ1-1	NA	TRBV5-5	NA